This T cell receptor (beta chain) was retrieved from a study of T cells expressing NK-cell markers. About this clonotype: Its target is not known.

TCRdb reprocessed the 5' RACE reads, keeping one entry per CDR3 protein, no DNA. There are approximately 420,000 distinct CDR3 sequences in the sample, with around 11% held by the top ten. The germline V gene has CDR1 KGHDR and CDR2 SFDVKD. The CDR3 consists of 15 residues. Study-wide findings and caveats: Of the CD8+ T cell pool in about 6 donors, roughly 1.0-7.0% was accounted for by dominant NKG2C+ clonotypes.

Specimen: blood T cells: a sorted CD56 or NKG2C T cell subset, CD4+ or CD8+ T cells, or bulk PBMC T cells (not recorded which). The TCR sequence derives from a woman aged 50 to 65 in good health. This chain joins TRBV24-1 and TRBJ2-1; absent DNA, TCRdb's TRBD1 call cannot be checked. The CDR3 loop is CATGKGTVDYNEQFF.